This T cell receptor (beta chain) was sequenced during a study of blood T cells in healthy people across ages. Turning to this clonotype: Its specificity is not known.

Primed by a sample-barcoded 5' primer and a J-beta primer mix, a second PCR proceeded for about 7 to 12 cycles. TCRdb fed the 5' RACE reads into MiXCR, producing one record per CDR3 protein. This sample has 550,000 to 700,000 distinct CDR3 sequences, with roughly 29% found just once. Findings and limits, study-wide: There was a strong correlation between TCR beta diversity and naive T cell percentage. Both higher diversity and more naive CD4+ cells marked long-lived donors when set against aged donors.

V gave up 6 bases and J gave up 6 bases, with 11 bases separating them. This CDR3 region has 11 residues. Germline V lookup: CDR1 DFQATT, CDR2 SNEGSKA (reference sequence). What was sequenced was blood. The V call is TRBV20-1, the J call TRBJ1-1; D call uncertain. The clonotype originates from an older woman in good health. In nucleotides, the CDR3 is TGCAGTGCCCGCTTTGAGCCTGAAGCTTTCTTT. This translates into CSARFEPEAFF.